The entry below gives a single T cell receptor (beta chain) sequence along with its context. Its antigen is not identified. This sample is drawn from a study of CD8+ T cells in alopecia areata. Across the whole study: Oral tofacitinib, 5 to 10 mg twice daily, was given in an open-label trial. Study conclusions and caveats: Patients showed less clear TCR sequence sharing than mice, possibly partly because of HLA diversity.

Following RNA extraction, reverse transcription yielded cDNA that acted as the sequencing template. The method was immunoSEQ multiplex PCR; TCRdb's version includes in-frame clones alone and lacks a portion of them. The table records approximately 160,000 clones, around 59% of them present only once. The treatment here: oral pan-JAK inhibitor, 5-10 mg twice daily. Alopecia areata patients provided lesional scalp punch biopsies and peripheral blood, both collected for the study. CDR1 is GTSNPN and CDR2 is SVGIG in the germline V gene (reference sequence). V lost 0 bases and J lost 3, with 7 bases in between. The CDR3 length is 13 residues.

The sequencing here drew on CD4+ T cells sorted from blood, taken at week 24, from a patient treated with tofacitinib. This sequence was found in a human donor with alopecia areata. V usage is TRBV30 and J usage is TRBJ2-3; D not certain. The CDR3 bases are TGTGCCTGGAGTGTAGACCAGACAGATACGCAGTATTTT. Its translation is CAWSVDQTDTQYF.